This section outlines one T cell receptor (beta chain) sequence together with its context. This clone appeared a few times. Its binding antigen is unknown. The sample holds no much larger clone one base away, and base qualities are not on file. This record belongs to a study of OX40 agonist ivuxolimab in advanced cancers. Describing the broader study: Ivuxolimab was a fully human IgG2 agonistic monoclonal antibody targeting the costimulatory receptor OX40 (CD134). The point of sequencing TCRbeta in the periphery was to test whether ivuxolimab changed TCR sequence diversity and drove clonal T-cell expansion. Three dose-escalation patients achieved partial responses, one with hepatocellular carcinoma and two with cutaneous melanoma. Intravenous ivuxolimab was administered to patients every 2 weeks at six dose levels: 0.01, 0.1, 0.3, 1.5, 3 and 10 mg/kg. The dose-escalation cohort was about 86% male with a mean age of around 62 years, ranging from roughly 20 to 80. Of the roughly 51 patients in dose escalation, about 20 had hepatocellular carcinoma, approximately 15 had melanoma, 9 had renal cell carcinoma and 9 had head and neck cancer. The paper describes the monotherapy dose-escalation part (N of about 52 patients) of the phase I trial of ivuxolimab. Prior anti-PD-1, anti-PD-L1 or anti-CTLA-4 therapy was permitted, and checkpoint inhibitors had been received by under 50% of dose-escalation patients.

For sequencing of the TCRbeta CDR3 region, genomic DNA was extracted from the sorted cells. The immunoSEQ Assay was used for sequencing of TCRbeta CDR3 regions. This immuneACCESS table, as held by TCRdb, lists in-frame sequences with V and J called but not all clones. Of the missing ones, under half trace to an unresolved V gene in checked studies; the others have no known cause. Within this sample are some 19,000 clones, with approximately 73% of them counted one time only. The ten largest clones capture about 13% of the sample. Reading from cysteine to phenylalanine, the CDR3 counts 18 amino acids. The retained sequence is limited to the CDR3, 54 bases, with the frame set at the first base. V loses 10 bases, J loses 1 base, and the germline ends lie 28 bases apart. CDR1 and CDR2 are drawn from the germline V gene (reference sequence): LNHDA, SQIVND. Paper-wide results and their limitations: The antigen specificity of the peripheral T cells that underwent clonal expansion was not determined. After ivuxolimab, CD8+ T cells had more expanded clones than CD4+ T cells on average. At doses of 0.1 to 3.0 mg/kg, clonal expansion of both CD4+ and CD8+ T cells in blood was seen between baseline and week 6. In partial responders in the 0.1-3.0 mg/kg groups, normalized peripheral clonal expansion was found to be among the lowest, especially among CD8+ T cells. Low levels of normalized T-cell clonal expansion were also seen in some nonresponding patients.

The trial excluded patients who had a history of autoimmune disease or were on systemic immunosuppression. Peripheral blood for TCR sequencing was collected from all dose cohorts at baseline, on cycle 4 day 1, and on cycle 7 day 1. Samples came from an open-label, multicenter, first-in-human phase I dose-escalation trial of ivuxolimab. Adults with locally advanced or metastatic melanoma, renal cell carcinoma, hepatocellular carcinoma or head and neck squamous cell carcinoma were enrolled in the trial. Before TCR sequencing, CD4+ T cells and CD8+ T cells were sorted from peripheral blood as separate populations.

The rearrangement combines TRBV19 with TRBJ1-1; TRBD1 could be the D gene, as 5 bases match. This TCR was sampled from an adult with an advanced solid tumor such as melanoma, head and neck, liver or kidney cancer. The sample in question was CD4+ or CD8+ T cells sorted from blood, obtained in a trial of the OX40 agonist ivuxolimab. DNA sequence: TGTGCCACCTCCAAGCACTCCCAGGGCACGGAATGGAACACTGAAGCTTTCTTT. This yields the protein CATSKHSQGTEWNTEAFF.